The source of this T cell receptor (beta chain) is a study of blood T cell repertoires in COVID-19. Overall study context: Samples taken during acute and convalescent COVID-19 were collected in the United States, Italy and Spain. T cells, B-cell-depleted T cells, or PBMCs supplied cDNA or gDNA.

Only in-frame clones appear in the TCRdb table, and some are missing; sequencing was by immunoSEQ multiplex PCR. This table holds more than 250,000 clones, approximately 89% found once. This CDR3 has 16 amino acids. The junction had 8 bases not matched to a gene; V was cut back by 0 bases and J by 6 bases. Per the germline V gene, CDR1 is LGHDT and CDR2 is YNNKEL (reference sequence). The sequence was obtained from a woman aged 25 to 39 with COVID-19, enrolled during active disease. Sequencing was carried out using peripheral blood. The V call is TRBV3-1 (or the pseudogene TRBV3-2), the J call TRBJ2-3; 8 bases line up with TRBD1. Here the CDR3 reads CASSQDRGPFWDTQYF. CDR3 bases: TGTGCCAGCAGCCAAGACAGGGGGCCGTTTTGGGATACGCAGTATTTT.